This record looks at one T cell receptor (beta chain) sequence and its context. Its specificity is unknown. This sample was taken from a study of cytomegalovirus exposure and HLA in healthy donors. The PCR employed 60 Vbeta primers together with 13 Jbeta primers. Under the authors' procedure: A later analysis counted about 80 million unique TCR beta chains, about 11 million shared. Sequencing was performed with immunoSEQ multiplex PCR; in TCRdb, only in-frame clones are kept and a portion is missing. V and J calls and clone size are those listed in that table; D and trimming were worked out from the DNA. The sample lists 150,000 to 200,000 clones, approximately 83% seen once, with roughly 10% in the top ten. Notes on the study in general: What a later analysis showed was that several of the most significant clusters appeared linked to common viral pathogens. Some highly shared sequence variants likely arose as a pipeline artifact. Accounts indicate the classifier identified cytomegalovirus status with strong specificity and sensitivity.

The sequence derives from a man between 18 and 35 years old in good health and CMV-seropositive. Sequencing used PBMCs.

CDR3 loop: CASSPQGVKGNTIYF. The DNA of the CDR3 is TGTGCCAGCTCACCGCAGGGGGTGAAAGGAAACACCATATATTTT. The chain combines TRBV18 with TRBJ1-3, with 7 bases fitting TRBD1. The CDR3 covers 15 residues. The junction had 6 bases not matched to a gene; V was cut back by 3 bases and J by 4 bases. Germline assignment: CDR1 KGHSH and CDR2 LQKENI.